This TCR beta chain is from a study of beta chain features in type 1 diabetes (dated by TCRdb to 2016 to 2019). With regard to the full study: Mean age, gender distribution, total cell number and subset yield were not different between patients and healthy donors. A total of about 99,000,000 sorted cells were examined across all samples, and RNA yield correlated strongly with the number of cells per subset. In the study, recently diagnosed type 1 diabetes patients and matched healthy donors were compared on the TCRB repertoires of their sorted circulating CD4+ T cell subsets. Regulatory and stem cell-like memory subsets were obtained from only 8 patients and about eight healthy donors, while naive and central memory subsets were obtained from all 28 donors.

The paper's findings and limits, for the study overall: At VDJ recombination sites, patients with type 1 diabetes made fewer insertions and deleted more nucleotides, a pattern implying thymic rearrangement abnormalities. Naive, central memory and regulatory TCRB repertoires appeared more similar among patients than among healthy donors. Shorter templates might have been favored by PCR, but patient and control samples were amplified and corrected together, so both groups would have been affected equally by any skew. Sequencing cDNA rather than genomic DNA could over-represent highly expressing activated cells, although activation and CD3 levels did not differ between groups. Because the HLA sub-analyses included only small numbers of individuals, any influence of HLA type on TCRB rearrangement was left unresolved. Type 1 diabetes patients showed a moderate but significant shortening of TCRB CDR3 length in all four CD4+ subsets.

From each donor, a single peripheral blood sample of 100 to 150 mL on average was drawn into heparinised tubes. A BD FACSAria II and a panel including CD45RO, CCR7, CD25, CD127, CD95 and CD27 were used to sort naive, central memory, regulatory and stem cell-like memory CD4+ T cells. A purity above 98% was achieved for all sorted populations. Right away, PBMCs were isolated by Lymphoprep density gradient centrifugation and were stained directly, with no culture step. So that batch effects would be minimized, each experiment stained and sorted samples in pairs, pairing one healthy donor with one patient. Reading from cysteine to phenylalanine, the CDR3 counts 15 amino acids. The DNA shown is the 45-base CDR3, in frame from base 1. V loses 2 bases, J loses 4 bases, and the germline ends lie 14 bases apart. CDR1 and CDR2, looked up from the germline V gene, are ENHRY and SYGVKD. Regarding this clone: Its antigen remains undetermined. Base qualities are not at hand, and no much larger clone is one base apart.

The entire amount of isolated RNA was reverse transcribed using the High Capacity cDNA Reverse Transcription Kit, so the sequenced TCRB transcripts were expressed ones. Deep immunoSEQ sequencing was applied to naive, central memory and regulatory T cell samples, giving an average of approximately 4 million total reads per sample. Sorted cells were lysed in RLT buffer, and RNA was extracted using DNase-treated RNeasy Micro or Mini kits according to cell number. To prevent cross-contamination, every cell subset was processed on its own, while patient and healthy donor samples were processed together. The immunoSEQ multiplex PCR was used to amplify TCRB sequences from cDNA, yielding 87-bp fragments that span the CDR3 region. Sequencing of the amplicons was done on the Illumina HiSeq platform. On the authors' methods: PCR bias was corrected computationally using synthetic template baselines, and reads within Hamming distance 2 were collapsed, with unmergeable singletons discarded. Reads were aligned to IMGT to assign V, D and J genes, CDR3 length, and insertions or deletions at six rearrangement sites. Within each subset, clonotype counts were normalized to the number of sorted cells before true diversity and Gini coefficients were calculated with the tcR R package. Repertoire sharing was quantified using the overlap coefficient calculated on TCRB nucleotide sequences. Out-of-frame TCRB sequences from naive cells were analyzed as a proxy for the pre-selection repertoire. TCRdb limited this immuneACCESS table to in-frame rearrangements with V and J called. A share of clones is missing; checked studies link under half to unresolved V genes, and the rest is unexplained. That table furnishes V, J and clone size, whereas the DNA furnished D and trimming. Recorded for this sample are about 620,000 clones; about a sixth of them occurred a single time. The ten largest clones add up to more than 0.08% of the sample.

Sequencing was done on a sample of naive CD4+ T cells from blood. The sample's cell subset or site label, decoded: true naive CD4+ T cells. The chain employs TRBV10-3 and TRBJ1-2; tentative D gene TRBD1, with 5 bases matching. The clonotype was recovered from a man aged 18-30 years in good health. In nucleotide form, the sequence is TGTGCCATCAGTGAGCCGAGGGAGGGGATCTATGGCTACACCTTC. The encoded protein is CAISEPREGIYGYTF.